The 20 T cell receptor beta chains in this list originate from one sample, sequenced in a study of OX40 agonist ivuxolimab in advanced cancers. Clones were sequenced by immunoSEQ multiplex PCR, and TCRdb holds only the in-frame ones, with some missing. The profile shows 15,000 to 20,000 clones, over 75% of them singletons. Source: CD4+ or CD8+ T cells sorted from blood, taken in a trial of the OX40 agonist ivuxolimab. These receptors were taken from an adult with an advanced solid tumor such as melanoma, head and neck, liver or kidney cancer.

The chain couples TRBV5-1 to TRBJ2-3, with a possible D match to TRBD1 (5 bases). Germline V gene sequence: CDR1 SGHRS, CDR2 YFSETQ. The CDR3 sequence is 17 residues long. V was trimmed by 0 bases and J by 2 bases, leaving 16 bases between them. The CDR3 spells CASSLVAPGFLTDTQYF. DNA of the CDR3: TGCGCCAGCAGCTTGGTGGCGCCAGGGTTTCTCACAGATACGCAGTATTTT.

This clone occurred once. V usage is TRBV7-8 and J usage is TRBJ2-1; D is undetermined. The V gene lost 1 base and the J gene lost 4 bases, with 5 bases spanning the gap. The CDR3 contains 13 residues. Germline CDR1 and CDR2: SGHVS and FQNEAQ. The DNA for the CDR3 is TGTGCCAGCAGCTTAGAACCGTACAATGAGCAGTTCTTC. Translating gives CASSLEPYNEQFF.

By its share, this clone is medium-sized. In DNA form, the CDR3 reads TGCAGCGTTCCTATGGGGGGTAGCACGTATTTT. This sequence encodes CSVPMGGSTYF. This chain joins TRBV29-1 and TRBJ2-3; tentative D call: TRBD2 (6 bases). The CDR3 spans 11 residues. Germline lookup yields CDR1 SQVTM and CDR2 ANQGSEA. Between the trimmed V and J ends, which lost 5 bases and 14 bases, there was a span of 17 bases.

The gene calls are TRBV25-1 and TRBJ2-2; D perhaps matches TRBD2 (5 bases). CDR3 length equals 15 residues. V was trimmed by 8 bases and J by 3 bases, leaving 16 bases between them. CDR1 is MGHDK, CDR2 SYGVNS, per germline. In nucleotides, the CDR3 is TGTGCCAGCTACGGCGAGGGTTCGCACACCGGGGAGCTGTTTTTT. It is translated as CASYGEGSHTGELFF.

This chain connects TRBV30 to TRBJ1-1, with D possibly TRBD1 on 5 matching bases. Trimming took off 4 bases at V and 6 bases at J, with 12 bases between the two ends. CDR3 size: 12 residues. The V gene's germline CDR1 is GTSNPN and CDR2 SVGIG (reference sequence). The CDR3 DNA reads as TGTGCCTGGATAAAGGGAGGGGCTGAAGCTTTCTTT. Its translation is CAWIKGGAEAFF.

The chain has TRBV7-9 and TRBJ2-1, with D perhaps assigned TRBD1 or TRBD2 (5 bases each). Germline CDR1 is SEHNR and CDR2 is FQNEAQ (reference sequence). Trimming shortened V by 8 bases and J by 6 bases, and 23 bases separated the two germline ends. The CDR3 runs to 16 residues. As DNA, the CDR3 is TGTGCCAGCGTGGGAGCTACCGACGGGGCCTTCAATGAGCAGTTCTTC. As protein: CASVGATDGAFNEQFF.

V is TRBV5-5 and J is TRBJ1-2, with TRBD1 matching over 8 bases. The CDR3 sequence is 14 residues long. J gave up 4 bases and V 5 bases, and 7 bases lay outside the gene matches. Germline V gene sequence: CDR1 SGHKS, CDR2 YYEKEE (reference sequence). CDR3 nucleotide sequence: TGTGCCAGCAGACCTGACAGGGGAAGCTATGGCTACACCTTC. Translation: CASRPDRGSYGYTF.

The CDR3 DNA follows: TGTGCCAGCAGCTTCTCAGCCCTACAAGAGACCCAGTACTTC. Its protein is CASSFSALQETQYF. The chain uses TRBV7-9 and TRBJ2-5; no reliable D call. This CDR3 has 14 amino acids. Trimming pared 3 bases from V and 2 bases from J, leaving 10 bases between. The germline V gene encodes CDR1 SEHNR and CDR2 FQNEAQ (reference sequence).

This clone is medium-sized (0.01 to 0.1%). J is TRBJ2-1 and V is TRBV4-1; 10 nucleotides agree with TRBD2. CDR3 size: 17 residues. Germline-derived CDR1 and CDR2 are MGHRA and YSYEKL. V dropped 1 base and J dropped 2; count of bases not matched to a gene: 5. The CDR3 DNA follows: TGCGCCAGCAGCCAAGGGACTAGCGGCAGTCCCTACAATGAGCAGTTCTTC. Translated: CASSQGTSGSPYNEQFF.

The J gene is TRBJ2-3, the V gene TRBV5-4; 7 nucleotides align to TRBD2. The V and J ends lost 1 base and 1 base, in that order; junction bases with no gene match: 3. The germline V gene encodes CDR1 SGHNT and CDR2 YYREEE (reference sequence). CDR3 length: 15 amino acids. The CDR3 DNA follows: TGTGCCAGCAGCTTGACGGCGGGGGGCACAGATACGCAGTATTTT. Translation gives CASSLTAGGTDTQYF.

The table lists this clone with a few counts. The V gene is TRBV10-2, the J gene TRBJ2-7; D is uncertain. V was cut by 6 bases and J by 6 bases, with 15 bases left in between. This CDR3 is 13 amino acids long. Germline loops: CDR1 WSHSY, CDR2 SAAADI. For the CDR3, the DNA is TGCGCCAGCAGGGGGTTTGGGTCGTCCGAGCAGTACTTC. Its protein is CASRGFGSSEQYF.

The chain has TRBV5-6 and TRBJ1-1; D ambiguous. In germline, CDR1 is SGHDT, CDR2 YYEEEE. The CDR3 has 14 residues. The V end was cut by 3 bases, the J end by 10 bases, with 19 bases between. CDR3 coding DNA: TGTGCCAGCAGCTGGAGGGTAGACGAACCGGGAGCTTTCTTT. Translation gives CASSWRVDEPGAFF.

The V and J genes are TRBV5-1 and TRBJ2-7; no clear D gene. Germline V gene data show CDR1 as SGHRS and CDR2 as YFSETQ. The CDR3 consists of 13 residues. Between the trimmed V and J ends, which lost 5 bases and 2 bases, there was a span of 11 bases. CDR3: CASSDGRAYEQYF. In DNA, the CDR3 is TGCGCCAGCAGTGATGGACGGGCCTACGAGCAGTACTTC.

This chain links TRBV6-5 with TRBJ2-1; D may be TRBD1 (6 bases). V gave up 6 bases and J gave up 4 bases, with 16 bases separating them. The CDR3 runs to 15 residues. Germline CDR1 MNHEY, CDR2 SVGAGI. The CDR3 loop is CASRYRAWGYNEQFF. The CDR3 nucleotides are TGTGCCAGCAGGTACAGGGCCTGGGGGTACAATGAGCAGTTCTTC.

The CDR3 is CASSLVSNEQFF. In DNA, the CDR3 is TGTGCCAGCAGCTTAGTTTCGAATGAGCAGTTCTTC. The chain joins TRBV11-2 to TRBJ2-1, with D unresolved. V lost 1 base, J lost 7 bases, and 5 bases lay in between. The germline V gene encodes CDR1 SGHAT and CDR2 FQNNGV. The CDR3 covers 12 residues. Variable domain in full (rest from reference TRBV11-2 and TRBJ2-1): EAGVAQSPRYKIIEKRQSVAFWCNPISGHATLYWYQQILGQGPKLLIQFQNNGVVDDSQLPKDRFSAERLKGVDSTLKIQPAKLEDSAVYLCASSLVSNEQFFGPGTRLTVL.

This clone is classed as medium-sized. The J gene is TRBJ1-5, the V gene TRBV4-2; D remains unclear. Germline V lookup: CDR1 LGHNA, CDR2 YNFKEQ. The V end lost 0 bases, the J end lost 1 base, and 13 bases lay between the germline ends. The CDR3 loop spans 17 amino acids. CDR3 sequence (DNA): TGTGCCAGCAGCCAAGAATGGCTGTCAGGCAGCAATCAGCCCCAGCATTTT. Its protein is CASSQEWLSGSNQPQHF.

This chain links TRBV7-9 with TRBJ1-5; 7 bases fit TRBD1. The germline V gene has CDR1 SEHNR and CDR2 FQNEAQ (reference sequence). This CDR3 spans 15 amino acids. J lost 0 bases, V lost 5 bases, and 4 bases had no gene match. The CDR3 DNA sequence: TGTGCCAGCAGCCGCGACAGGGCTAGCAATCAGCCCCAGCATTTT. Its translation: CASSRDRASNQPQHF. The variable domain in full, with the rest retrieved from reference TRBV7-9 and TRBJ1-5, is DTGVSQNPRHKITKRGQNVTFRCDPISEHNRLYWYRQTLGQGPEFLTYFQNEAQLEKSRLLSDRFSAERPKGSFSTLEIQRTEQGDSAMYLCASSRDRASNQPQHFGDGTRLSIL.

V gene TRBV6-5 combines with J gene TRBJ1-1; 12 positions agree with TRBD1. Germline V gives CDR1 MNHEY, CDR2 SVGAGI. Trimming cost V 6 bases and J 6 bases; bases outside gene matches: 5. This CDR3 comprises 14 residues. CDR3 amino acids: CASRRDRGLSEAFF. The CDR3 nucleotides are TGTGCCAGCAGACGGGACAGGGGGCTCTCTGAAGCTTTCTTT.

This clone appeared a few times. The V call is TRBV5-4, the J call TRBJ2-1; D call uncertain. Trimming removed 3 bases at V and 0 bases at J, with 10 bases between. Germline V gene data show CDR1 as SGHNT and CDR2 as YYREEE (reference sequence). The CDR3 length is 15 residues. CDR3 bases: TGTGCCAGCAGCTCCCGGTTGAGCTCCTACAATGAGCAGTTCTTC. Protein product: CASSSRLSSYNEQFF.

The chain combines TRBV7-9 with TRBJ2-5; possible D gene TRBD1, 5 bases. The CDR3 is 15 amino acids. Deletions cut 0 bases from V and 4 bases from J, with 12 bases between. Germline V gives CDR1 SEHNR, CDR2 FQNEAQ (reference sequence). CDR3 protein: CASSLALGRGETQYF. CDR3 in DNA: TGTGCCAGCAGCTTAGCACTGGGAAGGGGAGAGACCCAGTACTTC.